The clone carrying this T cell receptor (beta chain) has at least ten counts. This sample was included in a study of T-cell reconstitution after alpha-beta-depleted transplantation in children. Library preparation (for TCRbeta) was performed with unique molecular identifiers. Using its own MiXCR run on the PCR reads, TCRdb lists one record per CDR3 protein. Here the sample spans about 72,000 distinct CDR3 sequences, about 7% being singletons. This clonotype was obtained from a human donor who donated a stem cell graft to a child with acute lymphoblastic leukemia. The sequencing used PBMCs from the stem cell graft donor, collected from the stem cell graft.

Written as DNA, the CDR3 is TGCGCCAGCAGCCTTCTTCCTGGGACTAGCGGGGCGTACGAGCAGTACTTC. Translation gives CASSLLPGTSGAYEQYF. This chain links TRBV4-3 with TRBJ2-7; 13 bases are a match to TRBD2. Germline CDR1 is LGHNA and CDR2 is YSLEER. V shed 4 bases, J shed 4 bases, and the junction held 10 bases outside the gene matches. The CDR3 runs 17 residues.